This T cell receptor beta chain was sequenced during a study of blood T cell repertoires in COVID-19. Turning to the study itself: T cells, B-cell-depleted T cells, or PBMCs supplied cDNA or gDNA.

Produced via immunoSEQ multiplex PCR; TCRdb's table is partial and in-frame only. The top ten clones hold about 1% of a sample with 250,000 to 350,000 clones, 70% to 90% of them seen once. This clone was counted once. Participants reported their clinical history, and cohort assignment relied on those reports. CDR3 length equals 14 residues. From germline, CDR1 is SQVTM and CDR2 ANQGSEA. V dropped 5 bases and J dropped 0 bases, with 11 bases sitting between them. The chain employs TRBV29-1 and TRBJ1-5, with TRBD1 as a possible D gene (6 bases). The sample was PBMCs or T cells enriched from blood (not recorded which). The sequence was collected from a woman aged 25 to 39 who had recovered from COVID-19. CDR3 amino acids: CSVRTAVSNQPQHF. DNA for the CDR3: TGCAGCGTTCGGACAGCGGTTAGCAATCAGCCCCAGCATTTT.